Listed below are T cell receptor beta chains from one sample, sequenced in a study of blood T cell repertoires in COVID-19. Sequencing was performed with immunoSEQ multiplex PCR; in TCRdb, only in-frame clones are kept and a portion is missing. The sample yields 300,000 to 350,000 clones, 87% seen once. The sample comprised peripheral blood. These receptor sequences come from a man aged 25 to 40 with COVID-19, enrolled during active disease. Each CDR3 is given with its conserved first and last residue. A D gene is named only where the DNA matches it firmly. Part of the rows lack a size; the others show once, few, many or a class for expanded clones.

CDR3nt | CDR3aa | d_gene | j_gene | abundance | v_gene
TGTGCCAGCAGCCCGGACAGGGGGTATGGCTACACCTTC | CASSPDRGYGYTF | TRBD1 | TRBJ1-2 | . | TRBV6-6
TGCGCCAGCAGCCAAGATAGGCTAGCGGGAAGGGAGACCCAGTACTTC | CASSQDRLAGRETQYF | TRBD2 | TRBJ2-5 | . | TRBV4-3
TGTGCCAGCAGCCGACAGGGGAGGGACACCATATATTTT | CASSRQGRDTIYF | TRBD1 | TRBJ1-3 | few | TRBV14
TGTGCCAGCAACCTATATCCAGGGTACCAAGAGACCCAGTACTTC | CASNLYPGYQETQYF | . | TRBJ2-5 | . | TRBV7-2
TGTGCCAGCAGTTTAGACAGGGGGAACTACGAGCAGTACTTC | CASSLDRGNYEQYF | TRBD1 | TRBJ2-7 | . | TRBV27
TGTGCCAGCAGCGGTCAGGGTCTGGGCACAGATACGCAGTATTTT | CASSGQGLGTDTQYF | . | TRBJ2-3 | . | TRBV6-5
TGCGCCAGCAGCCAAGTGAGACAGGGGGCGAAAAGTTCACCCCTCCACTTT | CASSQVRQGAKSSPLHF | TRBD1 | TRBJ1-6 | . | TRBV4-1
TGTGCCAGCAGTTTACTGGGACTAGCGAGTTTAGGGAATGAGCAGTTCTTC | CASSLLGLASLGNEQFF | TRBD2 | TRBJ2-1 | once | TRBV28
TGTGCCAGCAGCGGGGAGGGAGGGTCCTACAATGAGCAGTTCTTC | CASSGEGGSYNEQFF | TRBD2 | TRBJ2-1 | . | TRBV9
TGCAGCGTCGGCTGTACAGGGGCCGGCAATCAGCCCCAGCATTTT | CSVGCTGAGNQPQHF | TRBD1 | TRBJ1-5 | . | TRBV29-1
TGTGCCAGCAGACAAATCGACGGGGTAGGCGAGCAGTACTTC | CASRQIDGVGEQYF | . | TRBJ2-7 | . | TRBV27
TGCAGCGCCTCAAGACAGATCAGAAGTGGGGAAGATACGCAGTATTTT | CSASRQIRSGEDTQYF | . | TRBJ2-3 | . | TRBV29-1
TGTGCCAGCAGTTACTCGGTGACAGGGCTCTATGGCTACACCTTC | CASSYSVTGLYGYTF | TRBD1 | TRBJ1-2 | . | TRBV6-5
TGTGCCAGCAGCTTAGAGCAGGGACAGGCGAACACCGGGGAGCTGTTTTTT | CASSLEQGQANTGELFF | TRBD1 | TRBJ2-2 | . | TRBV7-6
TGTGCCAGCTCATCCGCCACAGGGCCACTCTACGAGCAGTACTTC | CASSSATGPLYEQYF | . | TRBJ2-7 | . | TRBV18
TGTGCCAGCAGCCCAGGAGCGGACTCCAATGAGCAGTTCTTC | CASSPGADSNEQFF | . | TRBJ2-1 | . | TRBV3-1/TRBV3-2
TGTGCCAGCAGTTTAGAAAAGGGACAGAGCTCCTACGAGCAGTACTTC | CASSLEKGQSSYEQYF | TRBD1 | TRBJ2-7 | . | TRBV6-5
TGTGCCAGCAGCCAGGCAGGGGTGGCCGGGGAGCTGTTTTTT | CASSQAGVAGELFF | . | TRBJ2-2 | . | TRBV3-1/TRBV3-2
TGTGCCAGCAGCTCAGAGGAGGGCTCCTACGAGCAGTACTTC | CASSSEEGSYEQYF | . | TRBJ2-7 | . | TRBV7-2
TGTGCCAGCAGCTTGCCAGGGTCAATGAACACTGAAGCTTTCTTT | CASSLPGSMNTEAFF | . | TRBJ1-1 | . | TRBV5-4
TGCGCCAGCAGCTTGGGGACTAGCGGTGAGCAGTACTTC | CASSLGTSGEQYF | TRBD2 | TRBJ2-7 | few | TRBV5-1
TGCGCCAGCAGCTCGGACAGGGAGGAAGAGACCCAGTACTTC | CASSSDREEETQYF | TRBD1 | TRBJ2-5 | . | TRBV5-1
TGTGCCAGCAGCTCAGGGCTAGATACGCAGTATTTT | CASSSGLDTQYF | . | TRBJ2-3 | . | TRBV28